The 13 T cell receptor beta chains below come from one sample, sequenced in a study of T-cell reconstitution after alpha-beta-depleted transplantation in children. Unique molecular identifiers were built into the TCRbeta library. TCRdb re-called the PCR reads with MiXCR, one entry per CDR3 protein. Of about 240,000 distinct CDR3 sequences in the sample, about 26% were seen once. This specimen was PBMCs, taken before TCRalphabeta/CD19-depleted stem cell transplant. The origin of the receptors is a girl aged 2 to 10 with Fanconi anemia, due to receive a stem cell transplant.

This clonotype has a count of ten or more. The V gene is TRBV12-3 or TRBV12-4, the J gene TRBJ2-1; 7 bases agree with TRBD2. This CDR3 has 15 amino acids. The junction had 8 bases not matched to a gene; V was cut back by 7 bases and J by 2 bases. CDR3 protein: CASKARTSPYNEQFF. CDR3 in DNA: TGTGCCAGCAAGGCAAGGACTAGTCCCTACAATGAGCAGTTCTTC.

This clonotype occurred many times. The rearrangement uses TRBV28 and TRBJ2-7; possibly TRBD1 for D (6 bases). The CDR3 length is 14 residues. Trimming stripped 2 bases from V and 0 bases from J, with 8 bases between. The germline V gene encodes CDR1 MDHEN and CDR2 SYDVKM. CDR3 loop: CASSLAGDSYEQYF. CDR3 DNA sequence: TGTGCCAGCAGTTTAGCAGGGGACTCCTACGAGCAGTACTTC.

The V call is TRBV20-1, the J call TRBJ2-3, with D possibly called TRBD1 or TRBD2 (5 bases each). This CDR3 has 11 residues. CDR1 and CDR2 (germline): DFQATT, SNEGSKA (reference sequence). Trimming took off 8 bases at V and 8 bases at J, with 14 bases between the two ends. The CDR3 DNA reads as TGCAGTTCCGGACCCGGGACTACGCAGTATTTT. It encodes CSSGPGTTQYF.

The chain is built from TRBV28 and TRBJ2-7; D possibly corresponds to TRBD2 (6 bases). The CDR3 length is 15 residues. From germline, CDR1 is MDHEN and CDR2 SYDVKM. Trimming shortened V by 3 bases and J by 2 bases, and 14 bases separated the two germline ends. The DNA of the CDR3 is TGTGCCAGCAGTTTCTTCGCGGGAACCCCCTACGAGCAGTACTTC. Its protein is CASSFFAGTPYEQYF.

This clonotype was seen a handful of times. The rearrangement links TRBV25-1 to TRBJ2-7, with D unclear. The CDR3 has 13 residues. Trimming removed 3 bases at V and 2 bases at J, with 8 bases between. From germline, CDR1 is MGHDK and CDR2 SYGVNS. DNA of the CDR3: TGTGCCAGCAGTGAGGGTGTGCCCTACGAGCAGTACTTC. Encoded protein: CASSEGVPYEQYF.

The V call is TRBV2, the J call TRBJ2-7; D gene unclear. CDR1 is SNHLY, CDR2 FYNNEI, per germline. The length of the CDR3 is 14 residues. V was clipped by 4 bases and J by 0 bases, with 10 bases between them. CDR3 nucleotides: TGTGCCAGCAGTGGACGGATCAGCTCCTACGAGCAGTACTTC. It specifies CASSGRISSYEQYF.

This clonotype occurred a few times. This clone may be a read error of a much larger clone one base away. CDR3 DNA: TGTGCCAGCAGGGTCTCTGGGGCCAACGTCCTGACTTTC. Protein: CASRVSGANVLTF. The V call is TRBV12-3 or TRBV12-4, the J call TRBJ2-6; D remains unclear. Trimming stripped 6 bases from V and 0 bases from J, with 3 bases between. The CDR3 spans 13 residues.

This clonotype was detected a few times. The chain couples TRBV7-2 to TRBJ2-3; no clear D gene. This CDR3 has 14 residues. CDR1 and CDR2 from the germline V gene are SGHTA and FQGNSA. V lost 2 bases and J lost 5, with 11 bases in between. The CDR3 DNA follows: TGTGCCAGCAGCTTAATGCTAATTGGAGATACGCAGTATTTT. The encoded protein is CASSLMLIGDTQYF.

A few counts support this clonotype. The V and J genes are TRBV12-3 or TRBV12-4 and TRBJ1-5, with 7 bases identical to TRBD1. This CDR3 has 15 residues. V trimming: 6 bases; J trimming: 2 bases; junction bases outside the gene matches: 7. The CDR3 DNA is TGTGCCAGCAGAAGAGGGGGCGGGGGCAATCAGCCCCAGCATTTT. Amino acids: CASRRGGGGNQPQHF.

This clonotype showed up many times. The chain carries TRBV29-1 and TRBJ2-3; D uncertain. This CDR3 is built from 14 residues. The V end lost 4 bases, the J end lost 2 bases, and 13 bases lay between the germline ends. The germline CDR1 and CDR2 sequences are SQVTM and ANQGSEA. In nucleotides, the CDR3 is TGCAGCGTTGGGGTCCAGGCACTCACAGATACGCAGTATTTT. Protein sequence: CSVGVQALTDTQYF.

Many counts were recorded for this clonotype. The rearrangement links TRBV4-2 to TRBJ2-1; D perhaps matches TRBD2 (6 bases). Germline loops: CDR1 LGHNA, CDR2 YNFKEQ. The CDR3 extends over 16 amino acids. V lost 6 bases to trimming and J lost 3 bases, with 18 bases between them. The CDR3 coding sequence is TGTGCCAGCAGTCCGGACCAGCGGGTGGGCTACAATGAGCAGTTCTTC. It specifies CASSPDQRVGYNEQFF.

This clonotype was detected many times. The chain carries TRBV28 and TRBJ2-5, with 7 bases matching TRBD2. V was clipped by 5 bases and J by 5 bases; unmatched bases: 11. Germline V gives CDR1 MDHEN, CDR2 SYDVKM. The CDR3 has 15 amino acids. The CDR3 protein is CASSMAGAGRETQYF. CDR3 in DNA: TGTGCCAGCAGTATGGCGGGAGCAGGGCGGGAGACCCAGTACTTC.

This clonotype has just a few counts. This chain joins TRBV5-1 and TRBJ2-2; D is unclear. The germline gives CDR1 SGHRS, CDR2 YFSETQ. The CDR3 is made up of 12 amino acids. The germline V and J ends were trimmed by 4 bases and 6 bases, with 7 bases remaining between them. The CDR3 loop reads CASSVRPGELFF. Here the CDR3 DNA reads TGCGCCAGCAGCGTTCGCCCCGGGGAGCTGTTTTTT.